This paragraph reports one T cell receptor (beta chain). The specificity of this receptor is unknown. No qualities accompany the bases; no much larger clone lies one base away. These data belong to a study of early T cells in non-severe SARS-CoV-2 infection (dated by TCRdb to the early 2020s). For the wider study: Bulk RNA from unsorted whole blood was used for TCR sequencing, so alpha and beta chains could not be paired.

A case-control design nested within a healthcare worker cohort in London, UK, was used, with weekly nasopharyngeal swab PCR tests and blood sampling performed. Between 23 and 31 March 2020, the week of the UK lockdown, healthcare workers were enrolled and then followed up weekly for as long as 16 weeks. The paper's findings and limits, for the study overall: VDJdb matching was skewed toward anti-spike CD8 responses and likely underestimated virus-specific expansions by missing private and CD4 specificities.

Spanning cysteine to phenylalanine, the CDR3 consists of 12 amino acids. Only the CDR3 part of the read is kept: 36 bases, read in frame from the first base. V is cut by 3 bases and J by 3 bases, and the space between the germline ends is 3 bases. Reading the germline V gene (reference sequence) gives CDR1 LNHDA and CDR2 SQIVND. The library came from 5' RACE. The reads were generated on a NextSeq 500. Unique molecular identifiers were attached to individual cDNA molecules in the TCR library protocol so that sequencing error and PCR bias could be corrected. Both TCR alpha and beta chains were sequenced, and tight co-correlation was observed between alpha and beta sequence abundances in each sample. On the authors' methods: Decombinator V4 was used to annotate the V gene, J gene and CDR3 of the TCR sequences. Expanded TCRs were defined as changing significantly between any two time points under a Poisson model with p below 0.0001. Abundances of TCRs were expressed as counts per million after normalisation to the total number of TCRs sequenced in each sample. TRAV1-2 paired with TRAJ12, TRAJ20 or TRAJ33 defined MAIT TCRs, while TRAV10 paired with TRAJ18 defined iNKT TCRs. A search of VDJdb, accessed on 1 November 2021, was run for TCRs annotated to CMV, EBV and SARS-CoV-2, with TCRs annotated for multiple antigens excluded. Using fastp at Q25 and MiXCR, TCRdb reprocessed the public reads and kept productive beta chains. Records with the same CDR3 protein are collapsed into one entry carrying the most frequent genes and DNA. For this entry, the V and J calls and clone size follow TCRdb and not the study's own pipeline. In all, the sample holds tens of thousands of distinct CDR3 sequences, and 16% of those were seen once. Approximately 5.1% of the sample is held by the ten biggest clonotypes.

Recombination joined TRBV19 with TRBJ1-5; the D gene lacks a confident call. The receptor's source is an adult who was a healthcare worker with PCR-confirmed SARS-CoV-2 infection or an uninfected control (not recorded which). This material consisted of whole blood, taken at baseline. The DNA sequence is TGTGCCAGTAGTATCGTCAATCAGCCCCAGCATTTT. The resulting protein is CASSIVNQPQHF.